This T cell receptor (beta chain) was captured by sequencing in a study of response to subunit inactivated influenza vaccine. Study-wide results and limits: Few new T cells, the authors suggested, are recruited by each seasonal influenza vaccination.

Each CDR3 protein gets one entry after TCRdb re-called the RT-PCR reads with MiXCR. The profile shows 600,000 to 700,000 distinct CDR3 sequences, about 14% of them singletons. The CDR3 spans 15 residues. V shed 3 bases and J shed 5 bases, with 11 bases lying between them. From germline, CDR1 is MGHRA and CDR2 YSYEKL. A remark on this clonotype: Its cognate antigen is unknown.

The TCR comes from a man between 45 and 60 years old who received an inactivated influenza vaccine. The source was PBMCs from blood, collected 14 days before vaccination. This chain uses TRBV4-1 with TRBJ1-6; D is perhaps TRBD1 (5 bases). The CDR3 protein is CASSQPGQNNSPLHF. In nucleotides, the CDR3 is TGCGCCAGCAGCCAGCCCGGACAAAATAATTCACCCCTCCACTTT.